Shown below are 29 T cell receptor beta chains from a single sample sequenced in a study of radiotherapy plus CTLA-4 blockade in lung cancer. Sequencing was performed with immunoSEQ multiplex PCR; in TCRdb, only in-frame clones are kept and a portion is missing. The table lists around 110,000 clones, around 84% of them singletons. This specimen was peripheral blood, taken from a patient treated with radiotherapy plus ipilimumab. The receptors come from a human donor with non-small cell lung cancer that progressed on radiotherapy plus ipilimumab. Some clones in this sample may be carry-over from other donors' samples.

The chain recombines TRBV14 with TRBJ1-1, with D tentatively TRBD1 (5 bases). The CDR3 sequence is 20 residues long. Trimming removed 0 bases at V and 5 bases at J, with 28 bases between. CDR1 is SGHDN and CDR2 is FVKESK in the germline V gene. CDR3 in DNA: TGTGCCAGCAGCCAAGATCGCAAGTGGGGGACCGGGGGGTTTATGACTGAAGCTTTCTTT. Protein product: CASSQDRKWGTGGFMTEAFF. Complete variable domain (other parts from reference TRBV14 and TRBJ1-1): EAGVTQFPSHSVIEKGQTVTLRCDPISGHDNLYWYRRVMGKEIKFLLHFVKESKQDESGMPNNRFLAERTGGTYSTLKVQPAELEDSGVYFCASSQDRKWGTGGFMTEAFFGQGTRLTVV.

The CDR3 reads CASSLWQGRNTGELFF. The CDR3 nucleotides are TGCGCCAGCAGCTTGTGGCAGGGGCGAAACACCGGGGAGCTGTTTTTT. The chain combines TRBV5-1 with TRBJ2-2, with D perhaps matching TRBD1 (6 bases). Between the trimmed V and J ends, which lost 1 base and 2 bases, there was a span of 12 bases. The CDR3 spans 16 residues. Germline-derived CDR1 and CDR2 are SGHRS and YFSETQ.

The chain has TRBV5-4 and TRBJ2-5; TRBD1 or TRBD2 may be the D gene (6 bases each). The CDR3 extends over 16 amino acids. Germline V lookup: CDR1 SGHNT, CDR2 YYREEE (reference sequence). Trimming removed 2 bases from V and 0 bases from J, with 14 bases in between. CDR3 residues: CASSFGGALNQETQYF. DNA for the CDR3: TGTGCCAGCAGCTTCGGGGGCGCGCTGAACCAAGAGACCCAGTACTTC.

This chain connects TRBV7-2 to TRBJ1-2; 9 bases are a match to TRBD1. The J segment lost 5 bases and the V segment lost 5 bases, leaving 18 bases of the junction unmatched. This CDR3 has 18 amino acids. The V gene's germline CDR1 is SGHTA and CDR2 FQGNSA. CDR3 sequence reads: CASSEKSGTGSIGYGYTF. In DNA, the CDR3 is TGTGCCAGCAGCGAAAAGAGTGGGACAGGGTCCATTGGGTATGGCTACACCTTC.

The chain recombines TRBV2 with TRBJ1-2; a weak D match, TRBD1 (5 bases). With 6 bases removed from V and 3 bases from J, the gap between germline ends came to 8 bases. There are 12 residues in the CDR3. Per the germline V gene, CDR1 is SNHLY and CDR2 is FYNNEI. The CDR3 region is CASRGTYYGYTF. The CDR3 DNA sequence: TGTGCCAGCAGGGGGACCTACTATGGCTACACCTTC.

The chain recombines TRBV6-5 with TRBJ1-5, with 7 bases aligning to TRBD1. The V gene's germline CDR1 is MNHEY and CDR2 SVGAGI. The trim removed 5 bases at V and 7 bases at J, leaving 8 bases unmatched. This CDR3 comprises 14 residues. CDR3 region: CASSEDRENQPQHF. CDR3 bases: TGTGCCAGCAGTGAAGACAGGGAGAACCAGCCCCAGCATTTT.

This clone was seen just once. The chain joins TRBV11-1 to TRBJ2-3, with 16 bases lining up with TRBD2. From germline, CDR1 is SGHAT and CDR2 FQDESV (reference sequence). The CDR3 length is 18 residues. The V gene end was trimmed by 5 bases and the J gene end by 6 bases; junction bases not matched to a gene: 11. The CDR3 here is CASSPPGLAGGIRDTQYF. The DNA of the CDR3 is TGTGCCAGCAGCCCGCCGGGACTAGCGGGGGGGATCCGGGATACGCAGTATTTT.

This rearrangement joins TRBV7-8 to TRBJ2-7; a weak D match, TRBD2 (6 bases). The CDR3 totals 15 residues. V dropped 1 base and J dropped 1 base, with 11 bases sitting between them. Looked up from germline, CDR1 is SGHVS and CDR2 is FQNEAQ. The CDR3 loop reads CASSLEPGVSYEQYF. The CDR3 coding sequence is TGTGCCAGCAGCTTAGAGCCGGGGGTATCCTACGAGCAGTACTTC.

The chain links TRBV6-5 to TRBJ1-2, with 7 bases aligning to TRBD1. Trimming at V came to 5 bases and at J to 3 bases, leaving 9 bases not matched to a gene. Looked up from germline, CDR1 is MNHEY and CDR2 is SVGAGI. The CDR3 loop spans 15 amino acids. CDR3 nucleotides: TGTGCCAGCAGTCACCGACAGGGTGAGGACTATGGCTACACCTTC. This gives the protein CASSHRQGEDYGYTF.

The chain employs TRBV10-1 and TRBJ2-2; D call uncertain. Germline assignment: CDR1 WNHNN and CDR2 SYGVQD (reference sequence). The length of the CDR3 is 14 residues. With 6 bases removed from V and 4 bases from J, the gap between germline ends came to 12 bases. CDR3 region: CASSQDAFTGELFF. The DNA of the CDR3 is TGCGCCAGCAGCCAAGACGCATTCACCGGGGAGCTGTTTTTT.

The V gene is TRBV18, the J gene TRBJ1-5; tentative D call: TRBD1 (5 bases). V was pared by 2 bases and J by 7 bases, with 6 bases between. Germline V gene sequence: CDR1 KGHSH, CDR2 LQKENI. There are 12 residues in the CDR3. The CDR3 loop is CASSPGDQPQHF. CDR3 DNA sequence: TGTGCCAGCTCACCAGGGGACCAGCCCCAGCATTTT.

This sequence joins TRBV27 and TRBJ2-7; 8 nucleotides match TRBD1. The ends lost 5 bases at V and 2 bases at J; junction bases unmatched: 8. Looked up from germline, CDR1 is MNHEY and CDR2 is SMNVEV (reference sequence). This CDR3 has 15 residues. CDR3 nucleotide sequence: TGTGCCAGCAGTGCCCAACCGACAGGGGCCTACGAGCAGTACTTC. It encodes CASSAQPTGAYEQYF.

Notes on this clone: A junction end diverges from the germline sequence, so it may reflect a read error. The CDR3 DNA reads TGTGCCAGCAGGTCTCCAATTTCGGGCTATGGCCACACCTTC. Amino acids: CASRSPISGYGHTF. The genes are TRBV6-5 and TRBJ1-2, with D hard to call. CDR3 size: 14 residues. Germline V gives CDR1 MNHEY, CDR2 SVGAGI.

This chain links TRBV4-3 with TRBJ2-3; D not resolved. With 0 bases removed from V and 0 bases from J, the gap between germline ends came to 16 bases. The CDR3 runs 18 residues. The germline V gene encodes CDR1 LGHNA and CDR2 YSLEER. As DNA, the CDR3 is TGCGCCAGCAGCCAAGACAGCCTCCGCGACCCCAGCACAGATACGCAGTATTTT. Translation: CASSQDSLRDPSTDTQYF.

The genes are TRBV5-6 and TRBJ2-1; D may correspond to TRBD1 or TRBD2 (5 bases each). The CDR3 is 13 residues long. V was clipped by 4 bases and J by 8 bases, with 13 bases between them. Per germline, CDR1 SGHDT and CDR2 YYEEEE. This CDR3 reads CASSDRDPDEQFF. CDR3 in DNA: TGTGCCAGCAGCGACCGGGACCCCGATGAGCAGTTCTTC.

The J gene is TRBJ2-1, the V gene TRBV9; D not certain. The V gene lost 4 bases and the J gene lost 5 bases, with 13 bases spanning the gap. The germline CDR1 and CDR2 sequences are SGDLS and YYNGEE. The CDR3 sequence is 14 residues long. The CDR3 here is CASSLERPDNEQFF. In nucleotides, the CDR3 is TGTGCCAGCAGCCTAGAGAGACCAGACAATGAGCAGTTCTTC.

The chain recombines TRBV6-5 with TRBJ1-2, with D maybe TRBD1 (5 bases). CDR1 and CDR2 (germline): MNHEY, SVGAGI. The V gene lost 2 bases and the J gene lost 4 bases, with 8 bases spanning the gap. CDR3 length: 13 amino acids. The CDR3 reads CASSYGGGYGYTF. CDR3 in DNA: TGTGCCAGCAGTTACGGGGGGGGCTATGGCTACACCTTC.

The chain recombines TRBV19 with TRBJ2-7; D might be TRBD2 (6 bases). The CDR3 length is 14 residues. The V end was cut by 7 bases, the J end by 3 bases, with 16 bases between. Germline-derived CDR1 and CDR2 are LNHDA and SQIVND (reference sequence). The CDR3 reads CASNPGSFDYEQYF. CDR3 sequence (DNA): TGTGCCAGTAACCCCGGGAGTTTTGACTACGAGCAGTACTTC.

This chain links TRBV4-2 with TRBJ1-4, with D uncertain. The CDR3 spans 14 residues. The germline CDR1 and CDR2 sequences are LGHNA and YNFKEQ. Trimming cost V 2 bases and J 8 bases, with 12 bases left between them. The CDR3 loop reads CASSQPGSREKLFF. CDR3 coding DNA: TGTGCCAGCAGCCAACCGGGCAGTAGGGAAAAACTGTTTTTT.

Here the CDR3 DNA reads TGTGCCAGCCGCCGTACGGAGGGCTCCTACGAGCAGTACTTC. Its translation: CASRRTEGSYEQYF. The chain is built from TRBV6-5 and TRBJ2-7; TRBD2 is a possible D gene (6 bases). The V end lost 8 bases, the J end lost 0 bases, and 14 bases lay between the germline ends. Germline CDR1 MNHEY, CDR2 SVGAGI. This CDR3 spans 14 amino acids.

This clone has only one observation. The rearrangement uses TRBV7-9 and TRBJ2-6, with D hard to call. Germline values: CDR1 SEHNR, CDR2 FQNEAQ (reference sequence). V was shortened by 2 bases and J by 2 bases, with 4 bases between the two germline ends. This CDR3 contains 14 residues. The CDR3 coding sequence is TGTGCCAGCAGCTTAAGGGCTGGGGCCAACGTCCTGACTTTC. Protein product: CASSLRAGANVLTF.

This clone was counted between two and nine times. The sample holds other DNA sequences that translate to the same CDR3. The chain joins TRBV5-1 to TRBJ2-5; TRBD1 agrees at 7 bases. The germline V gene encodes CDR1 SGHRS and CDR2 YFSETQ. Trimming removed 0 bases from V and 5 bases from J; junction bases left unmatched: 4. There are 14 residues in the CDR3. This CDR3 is CASSLATGVETQYF. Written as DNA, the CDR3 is TGCGCCAGCAGCTTGGCCACAGGGGTGGAGACCCAGTACTTC.

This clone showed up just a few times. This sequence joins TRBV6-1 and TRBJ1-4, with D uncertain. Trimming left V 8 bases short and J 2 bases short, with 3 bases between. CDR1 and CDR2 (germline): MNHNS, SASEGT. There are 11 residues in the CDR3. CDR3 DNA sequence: TGTGCCAGCGGGACTAATGAAAAACTGTTTTTT. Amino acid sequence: CASGTNEKLFF.

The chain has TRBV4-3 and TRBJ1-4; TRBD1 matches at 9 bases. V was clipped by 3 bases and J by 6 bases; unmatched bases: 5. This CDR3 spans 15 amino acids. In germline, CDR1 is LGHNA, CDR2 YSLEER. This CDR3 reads CASSQGQGPYEKLFF. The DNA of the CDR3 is TGCGCCAGCAGCCAGGGACAGGGACCCTATGAAAAACTGTTTTTT.

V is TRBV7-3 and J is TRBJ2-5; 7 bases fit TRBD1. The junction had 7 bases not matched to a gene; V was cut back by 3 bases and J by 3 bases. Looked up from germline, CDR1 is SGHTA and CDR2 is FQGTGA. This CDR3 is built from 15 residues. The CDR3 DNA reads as TGTGCCAGCAGCTTGAGACAGGGCGGTGAAGAGACCCAGTACTTC. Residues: CASSLRQGGEETQYF.

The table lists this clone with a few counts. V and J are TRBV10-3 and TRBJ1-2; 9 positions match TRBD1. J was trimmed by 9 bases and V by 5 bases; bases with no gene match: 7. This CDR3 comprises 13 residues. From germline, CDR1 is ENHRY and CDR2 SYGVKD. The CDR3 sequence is CAISWTGVPRYTF. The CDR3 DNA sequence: TGTGCCATCAGTTGGACAGGGGTGCCTCGCTACACCTTC.

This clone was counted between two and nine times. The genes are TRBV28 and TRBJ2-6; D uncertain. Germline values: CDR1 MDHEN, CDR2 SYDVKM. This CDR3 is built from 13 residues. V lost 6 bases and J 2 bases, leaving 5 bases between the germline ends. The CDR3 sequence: CASRVPGANVLTF. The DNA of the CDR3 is TGTGCCAGCAGGGTCCCTGGGGCCAACGTCCTGACTTTC. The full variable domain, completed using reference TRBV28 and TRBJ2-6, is DVKVTQSSRYLVKRTGEKVFLECVQDMDHENMFWYRQDPGLGLRLIYFSYDVKMKEKGDIPEGYSVSREKKERFSLILESASTNQTSMYLCASRVPGANVLTFGAGSRLTVL.

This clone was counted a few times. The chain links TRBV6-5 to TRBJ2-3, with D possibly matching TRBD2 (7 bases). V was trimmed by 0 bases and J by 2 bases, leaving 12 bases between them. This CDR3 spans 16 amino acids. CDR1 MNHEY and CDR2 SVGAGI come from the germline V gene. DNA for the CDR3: TGTGCCAGCAGTTACTCGAGGGGGGGAGCCACAGATACGCAGTATTTT. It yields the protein CASSYSRGGATDTQYF.

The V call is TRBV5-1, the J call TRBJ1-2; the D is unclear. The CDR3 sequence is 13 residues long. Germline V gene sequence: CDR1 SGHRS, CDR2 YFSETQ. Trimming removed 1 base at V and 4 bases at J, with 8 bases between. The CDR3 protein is CASSLRVSYGYTF. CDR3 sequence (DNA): TGCGCCAGCAGCTTGAGAGTGAGCTATGGCTACACCTTC.